This T cell receptor (beta chain) was obtained from a study of T cells in Graves' hyperthyroidism and ophthalmopathy. Whole-study context: Peripheral blood was collected at initial diagnosis, before any treatment. Notes on the study in general: Peripheral blood also featured most of the thyroid clonotypes expanded above 0.001.

There were TCR beta CDR3 regions amplified from RNA transcripts. The HTBI primer set served for first-round RT-PCR of the TCR CDR3. TCRdb re-derived calls from the multiplex PCR reads in MiXCR, one entry per CDR3 protein. The profile shows about 290,000 distinct CDR3 sequences, over 15% of them singletons. This clonotype was seen once. What it recognizes is unknown. V was trimmed by 6 bases and J by 4 bases, leaving 12 bases between them. This CDR3 region has 13 residues. Thyroid ultrasound and orbital computed tomography, with clinical symptoms and serum thyroxine and TRAb, informed diagnoses. Each 10 ml fresh peripheral blood draw supplied the PBMCs.

The chain employs TRBV12-3 or TRBV12-4 and TRBJ1-1, with D possibly being TRBD1 (5 bases). The TCR was taken from a woman in her sixties with Graves' ophthalmopathy. Sequencing input: blood. The DNA of the CDR3 is TGTGCCAGCAGCCCCGCTGGGGCCACTGAAGCTTTCTTT. This gives the protein CASSPAGATEAFF.